These 9 T cell receptor beta chains came from one sample sequenced in a study of a mutant IDH1 vaccine in newly diagnosed glioma. Some clones are missing from TCRdb's copy, which holds only in-frame ones; the method was immunoSEQ multiplex PCR. Of around 87,000 clones in the sample, 83% were seen once. The time point was: baseline, week 1 (first vaccination visit). As to treatment: pre-vaccination baseline after standard-of-care therapy. Sequences were derived from PBMCs, sampled from a glioma patient treated with radiotherapy, temozolomide or both. The receptors shown here come from a woman aged 50 to 60 with glioma.

This CDR3 reads CASSFDRLTYEQYF. The DNA of the CDR3 is TGCGCCAGCAGCTTTGACAGACTCACCTACGAGCAGTACTTC. The chain is built from TRBV5-1 and TRBJ2-7; D possibly corresponds to TRBD1 (5 bases). The CDR3 loop spans 14 amino acids. The germline V gene has CDR1 SGHRS and CDR2 YFSETQ. Trimming took off 2 bases at V and 2 bases at J, with 11 bases between the two ends.

The chain recombines TRBV5-1 with TRBJ2-2; 7 bases are a match to TRBD2. The length of the CDR3 is 15 residues. The V segment lost 3 bases and the J segment 4 bases; nucleotides outside the gene matches: 6. Per germline, CDR1 SGHRS and CDR2 YFSETQ. The CDR3, as DNA: TGCGCCAGCAGCTCGAGGGTAGCGGGCACCGGGGAGCTGTTTTTT. Translating gives CASSSRVAGTGELFF.

This clone was detected only once. The genes are TRBV6-1 and TRBJ1-5, with D uncertain. Trimming removed 7 bases from V and 3 bases from J, with 10 bases in between. The germline V gene encodes CDR1 MNHNS and CDR2 SASEGT. CDR3 length: 13 residues. CDR3 coding DNA: TGTGCCAGCAAGAGAGGTCTCAATCAGCCCCAGCATTTT. The encoded protein is CASKRGLNQPQHF.

The chain recombines TRBV30 with TRBJ2-2; D remains unclear. Germline loops: CDR1 GTSNPN, CDR2 SVGIG (reference sequence). Between the trimmed V and J ends, which lost 0 bases and 5 bases, there was a span of 1 base. The CDR3 extends over 11 amino acids. CDR3 sequence: CAWSVTGELFF. The CDR3 nucleotides read TGTGCCTGGAGTGTTACCGGGGAGCTGTTTTTT.

This CDR3 is CASSFGRNYGYTF. The CDR3 nucleotides read TGCGCCAGCAGCTTCGGACGGAACTATGGCTACACCTTC. The chain has TRBV5-1 and TRBJ1-2; D gene uncertain. Deletions cut 2 bases from V and 2 bases from J, with 7 bases between. Germline values: CDR1 SGHRS, CDR2 YFSETQ. The CDR3 loop spans 13 amino acids.

This clone came up a few times. Here the CDR3 reads CASSTGEWTEAFF. The CDR3 region has the DNA TGTGCCAGCAGTACAGGGGAGTGGACTGAAGCTTTCTTT. The chain has TRBV2 and TRBJ1-1; 7 bases map to TRBD1. Losses at the gene ends were 5 bases for V and 5 bases for J; bases not matched to a gene: 5. The CDR3 covers 13 residues. CDR1 and CDR2 (germline): SNHLY, FYNNEI.

The chain couples TRBV6-6 to TRBJ1-6; D perhaps matches TRBD1 (5 bases). Deletions cut 0 bases from V and 13 bases from J, with 13 bases between. The CDR3 length is 14 residues. Germline CDR1 reads MNHNY; CDR2 reads SVGAGI (reference sequence). The DNA of the CDR3 is TGTGCCAGCAGTTACTCGGGGGTTGAGACGCCCCTCCACTTT. Its translation is CASSYSGVETPLHF.

This chain links TRBV5-1 with TRBJ2-7; TRBD2 agrees at 12 bases. Germline CDR1 reads SGHRS; CDR2 reads YFSETQ. The CDR3 covers 14 residues. V was pared by 2 bases and J by 4 bases, with 1 base of the junction left unmatched. In DNA form, the CDR3 reads TGCGCCAGCAGCTTCGGACTAGCGGGGTACGAGCAGTACTTC. As protein: CASSFGLAGYEQYF. Full variable domain (rest looked up from reference TRBV5-1 and TRBJ2-7): KAGVTQTPRYLIKTRGQQVTLSCSPISGHRSVSWYQQTPGQGLQFLFEYFSETQRNKGNFPGRFSGRQFSNSRSEMNVSTLELGDSALYLCASSFGLAGYEQYFGPGTRLTVT.

This clone was recorded only once. The rearrangement joins TRBV19 to TRBJ2-7; D is undetermined. Germline loops: CDR1 LNHDA, CDR2 SQIVND (reference sequence). Trimming pared 6 bases from V and 4 bases from J, leaving 10 bases between. The CDR3 is 12 residues long. The CDR3: CASSSMGYEQYF. CDR3 nucleotides: TGTGCCAGTAGCTCTATGGGGTACGAGCAGTACTTC. The full variable domain, its missing parts supplied by reference TRBV19 and TRBJ2-7, is DGGITQSPKYLFRKEGQNVTLSCEQNLNHDAMYWYRQDPGQGLRLIYYSQIVNDFQKGDIAEGYSVSREKKESFPLTVTSAQKNPTAFYLCASSSMGYEQYFGPGTRLTVT.